This T cell receptor beta chain was retrieved from a study of CD8 T cells in ankylosing spondylitis (TCRdb year 2017). Regarding the study in general: T cell receptor beta repertoires were profiled in healthy donors and ankylosing spondylitis patients so that disease-linked TCR variants could be found. Peripheral blood samples were taken, and synovial fluid was additionally collected from ankylosing spondylitis patients. The whole study cohort included about a hundred healthy donors and roughly 24 ankylosing spondylitis patients. General study outcomes and caveats: Some of the motif variants had been reported before in the synovial fluid and blood of reactive arthritis patients, a finding that suggests common disease-initiation mechanisms. The disease-linked clones were reported to be significantly enriched in matched synovial fluid samples from ankylosing spondylitis patients. In peripheral blood, the disease-linked clones were found at relatively low frequencies and had a CD8+ phenotype. Blood from ankylosing spondylitis patients appeared to be characterized by a TCR beta motif made up of several highly homologous amino acid variants.

Sequencing used an Illumina HiSeq 2500. TCR beta libraries were prepared by quantitative 5'-RACE with molecular barcodes. The study's own analysis went as follows. A new computational method, built on a probabilistic model of VDJ rearrangement, was used to identify disease-linked TCR variants. TCRdb redid the processing of the public reads, applying fastp at Q25 and MiXCR, and retained in-frame beta chains. Rows are combined by CDR3 protein, so each entry shows the most common genes and DNA. It is TCRdb's table, rather than the study itself, that gives the V and J calls and clone size. The sample table records under 550,000 distinct CDR3 sequences; 25% to 30% of these occur just once. Jointly, the top ten make up 0.75% to 0.9% of the sample. Comments on this clonotype: The antigen it recognizes is unknown. Base quality data are lacking; no much larger clone is found one base away.

The sequence derives from a male donor with ankylosing spondylitis. Sequenced: blood, either unsorted or a sorted T cell fraction (not recorded which).

The CDR3 in this case is CASSQDPGYSYEQYF. The nucleotides read TGTGCCAGCAGCCAAGATCCGGGGTACTCCTACGAGCAGTACTTC. The rearrangement combines TRBV3-1 with TRBJ2-7; TRBD2 could be the D gene, as 5 bases match. In the germline V gene (reference sequence), CDR1 corresponds to LGHDT and CDR2 to YNNKEL. At the junction V is shortened by 0 bases and J by 0 bases, with 9 bases in between. There are 15 amino acids in the CDR3, from cysteine to phenylalanine inclusive. Solely the CDR3 DNA is kept, with 45 bases framed from the first base.